The clone carrying this T cell receptor (beta chain) occurred a few times. Its target is unknown. The sample originates from a study of blood T cells in healthy people across ages. Using a J-beta primer mix together with a sample-barcoded 5' primer, a second PCR was run for about 6 to 12 cycles. Tagging of each cDNA molecule was performed by a template-switch adaptor with 12 random nucleotides. TCRdb reanalysed the 5' RACE reads using MiXCR and keeps one entry per CDR3 protein. The sample includes approximately 1,000,000 distinct CDR3 sequences, more than 30% of them seen just once. From germline, CDR1 is SGHTA and CDR2 FQGNSA. Trimming took 5 bases from V and 2 from J; bases not matched to a gene: 7. The CDR3 consists of 15 residues. Peripheral blood samples of 9 to 10 milliliters were drawn from each donor. The study, taken as a whole, reports: Those diversity estimates obtained from one million T cells were thought to be underestimates.

Sequencing was done on a sample of blood. The chain combines TRBV7-2 with TRBJ2-3; 7 bases line up with TRBD2. This TCR was recovered from a young man in good health. CDR3 DNA: TGTGCCAGCAGCCCCTGGGAGGGATACACAGATACGCAGTATTTT. Its translation is CASSPWEGYTDTQYF.